These T cell receptor beta chains were read from a single sample in a study of control samples from healthy donors and cancer patients. Sequenced by immunoSEQ multiplex PCR; TCRdb stores in-frame clones only, minus some. The profile shows 90,000 to 110,000 clones, around 88% of them singletons. The sequenced material came from blood. The receptors originated from a woman aged 45-65 years in good health. Each CDR3 is given with its conserved first and last residue.

CDR3	V	J
CATKGSVSTDTQYF	TRBV24-1	TRBJ2-3
CASSLGDRGGYEQYF	TRBV5-1	TRBJ2-7
CAWSVLPGMNTEAFF	TRBV30	TRBJ1-1
CASPPLPYYEQYF	TRBV7-9	TRBJ2-7
CASQPSLGGSSPLHF	TRBV5-5	TRBJ1-6
CAWRRGQGDYSNQPQHF	TRBV30	TRBJ1-5
CAWKGQSYEQYF	TRBV30	TRBJ2-7
CASSLVAGPGNTIYF	TRBV5-6	TRBJ1-3
CASSFSGRATDTQYF	TRBV6-5	TRBJ2-3
CASNGQGANQPQHF	TRBV2	TRBJ1-5
CASSVASRNTGELFF	TRBV9	TRBJ2-2
CAISDPGTGRPYEQYF	TRBV10-3	TRBJ2-7
CASSLVGPRENTIYF	TRBV5-1	TRBJ1-3
CASSDTGTGNEKLFF	TRBV6-2/TRBV6-3	TRBJ1-4
CASSLSGGRDTQYF	TRBV10-2	TRBJ2-3
CASGFLTGSYGYTF	TRBV12-5	TRBJ1-2
CASSQLGHYEQFF	TRBV4-1	TRBJ2-1
CASSPSRPLRGDEQFF	TRBV6-2/TRBV6-3	TRBJ2-1
CASSLGGALDSTDTQYF	TRBV11-3	TRBJ2-3
CASSRLLGAGGPSGELFF	TRBV14	TRBJ2-2
CASSPFSRRGEQYF	TRBV4-1	TRBJ2-7
CASTTSGRPIYEQYF	TRBV7-9	TRBJ2-7
CASSGLTGIQPQHF	TRBV6-2/TRBV6-3	TRBJ1-5
CASTRDSFLDTQYF	TRBV5-1	TRBJ2-3
CASSYRRNEKLFF	TRBV3-1/TRBV3-2	TRBJ1-4
CASSSRDRGRSSNQPQHF	TRBV21-1	TRBJ1-5
CASSQDKTGRDTQYF	TRBV4-3	TRBJ2-3
CASSDVSGSTDTQYF	TRBV9	TRBJ2-3
CASSPRSGFTGYTF	TRBV7-9	TRBJ1-2
CASSRNYNEQFF	TRBV6-5	TRBJ2-1
CASSLDGGFDEKLFF	TRBV5-1	TRBJ1-4